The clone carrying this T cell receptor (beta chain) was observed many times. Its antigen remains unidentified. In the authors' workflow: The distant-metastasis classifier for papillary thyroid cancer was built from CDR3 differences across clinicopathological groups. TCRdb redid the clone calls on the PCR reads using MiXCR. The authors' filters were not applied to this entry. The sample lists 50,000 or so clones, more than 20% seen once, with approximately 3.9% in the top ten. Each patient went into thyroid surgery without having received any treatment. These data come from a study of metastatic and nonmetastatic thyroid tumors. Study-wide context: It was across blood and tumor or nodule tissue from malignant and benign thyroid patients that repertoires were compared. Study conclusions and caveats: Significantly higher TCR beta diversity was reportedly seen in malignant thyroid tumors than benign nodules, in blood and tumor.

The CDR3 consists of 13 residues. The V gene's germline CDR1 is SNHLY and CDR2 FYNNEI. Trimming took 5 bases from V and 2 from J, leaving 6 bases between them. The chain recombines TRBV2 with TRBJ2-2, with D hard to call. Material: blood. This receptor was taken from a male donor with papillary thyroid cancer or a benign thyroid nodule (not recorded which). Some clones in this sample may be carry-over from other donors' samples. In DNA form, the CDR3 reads TGTGCCAGCAGTAGGGATAACACCGGGGAGCTGTTTTTT. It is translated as CASSRDNTGELFF.